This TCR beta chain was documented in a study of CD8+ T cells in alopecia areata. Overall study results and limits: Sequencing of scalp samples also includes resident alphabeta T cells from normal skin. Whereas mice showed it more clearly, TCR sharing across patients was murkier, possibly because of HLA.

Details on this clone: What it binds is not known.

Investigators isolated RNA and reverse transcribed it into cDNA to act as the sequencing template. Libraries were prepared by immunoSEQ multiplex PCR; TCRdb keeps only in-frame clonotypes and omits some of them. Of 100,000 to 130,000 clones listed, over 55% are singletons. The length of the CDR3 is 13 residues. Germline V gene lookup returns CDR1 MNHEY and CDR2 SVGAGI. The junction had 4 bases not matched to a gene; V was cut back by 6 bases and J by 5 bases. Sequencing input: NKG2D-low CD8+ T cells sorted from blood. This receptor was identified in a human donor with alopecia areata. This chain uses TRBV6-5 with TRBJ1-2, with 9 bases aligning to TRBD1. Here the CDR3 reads CASRLGTGYGYTF. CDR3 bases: TGTGCCAGCAGACTCGGGACAGGGTATGGCTACACCTTC.